Described below is a single T cell receptor beta chain sequence and its context. The antigen is unknown. These data come from a study of T cells in narcolepsy. The study, taken as a whole, reports: Blood of same and different patients, but not healthy controls, reportedly held recurring autoreactive clonotypes. Same-patient CSF and blood CD4+ T cell clonotypes included HCRT-specific and TRIB2-specific autoreactive ones. Autoreactive clone sequences were missing from some blood memory CD4+ repertoires.

This CDR3 comprises 16 residues. With V trimmed by 4 bases and J by 2 bases, 6 bases remained unmatched. CDR1 and CDR2 (germline): MNHNS, SASEGT. Clones were read by immunoSEQ multiplex PCR, and TCRdb kept only the in-frame ones, dropping some. Of about 34,000 clones in the sample, 70% to 85% are singletons; the top ten hold approximately 2.2%. The chain has TRBV6-1 and TRBJ2-3; 10 nucleotides line up with TRBD1. Sequenced material: memory (CD45RA-) CD4+ T cells from blood. This TCR was sampled from a human donor in good health. Here the CDR3 reads CASSAWTGGTTDTQYF. DNA of the CDR3: TGTGCCAGCAGTGCCTGGACAGGGGGGACCACAGATACGCAGTATTTT.